Following are 4 T cell receptor beta chains from one sample sequenced in a study of blood T cell repertoires in COVID-19. This table comes from immunoSEQ multiplex PCR, and its TCRdb copy is limited to in-frame clones, with some not included. The table shows approximately 300,000 clones, with 86% occurring only once. The source material was peripheral blood. These receptors came from a woman between 45 and 65 years old with acute or convalescent COVID-19.

This chain joins TRBV2 and TRBJ2-1; D is uncertain. The CDR3 extends over 15 amino acids. V was cut by 3 bases and J by 3 bases, with 12 bases left in between. Germline CDR1 and CDR2: SNHLY and FYNNEI. CDR3 nucleotides: TGTGCCAGCAGTGATGAGGCCTGGAACTACAATGAGCAGTTCTTC. Translated, it gives CASSDEAWNYNEQFF. Looking up the rest from reference TRBV2 and TRBJ2-1 gives the full variable domain: EPEVTQTPSHQVTQMGQEVILRCVPISNHLYFYWYRQILGQKVEFLVSFYNNEISEKSEIFDDQFSVERPDGSNFTLKIRSTKLEDSAMYFCASSDEAWNYNEQFFGPGTRLTVL.

The chain employs TRBV15 and TRBJ1-4; 10 bases map to TRBD1. The CDR3 covers 18 residues. V gave up 0 bases and J gave up 8 bases; unmatched junction bases: 12. Per the germline V gene, CDR1 is LNHNV and CDR2 is YYDKDF (reference sequence). CDR3 in amino acids: CATSREFSGQGWVEKLFF. The CDR3 DNA reads as TGTGCCACCAGCAGAGAATTTTCGGGACAGGGGTGGGTAGAAAAACTGTTTTTT.

This clone was observed once. The chain uses TRBV7-8 and TRBJ1-2, with 9 bases matching TRBD1. Trimming at V came to 5 bases and at J to 8 bases, leaving 9 bases not matched to a gene. The germline V gene encodes CDR1 SGHVS and CDR2 FQNEAQ. This CDR3 comprises 14 residues. CDR3 coding DNA: TGTGCCAGCAGCCGAGACGGACAGGGGAGAGGCTACACCTTC. This encodes CASSRDGQGRGYTF.

There are a few counts of this clone. V is TRBV5-8 and J is TRBJ2-7, with 11 nucleotides matching TRBD2. Germline trimming cut 4 bases from V and 3 bases from J; bases unmatched to any gene: 6. The CDR3 runs to 15 residues. CDR1 is SGHTS and CDR2 is YDEGEE in the germline V gene. The CDR3 DNA reads TGTGCCAGCAGCCTCGCTAGCGGGAGGCACTACGAGCAGTACTTC. It yields the protein CASSLASGRHYEQYF.